One sample yielded the 30 T cell receptor beta chains listed below, sequenced in a study of regulatory T cells in long-lasting Graves disease. Both iRepertoire HTBI primers and Arm-PCR of CDR3 regions were used to build the TCR beta libraries. MiXCR was run by TCRdb on the multiplex PCR reads, yielding one entry per CDR3 protein. The sample lists fewer than 600,000 distinct CDR3 sequences, about 20% occurring once. Indicated time point: persistent/refractory GD, antithyroid drugs over 5 years with positive TRAb. RNA isolated from PBMCs was used to make the TCR library. Sequenced here: peripheral blood mononuclear cells (PBMCs), sampled when the disease was refractory, from a patient treated with antithyroid drugs. The receptors shown here come from a female donor with Graves disease.

There are a few counts of this clonotype. The CDR3 region is CATSDSGVGVQHF. CDR3 coding DNA: TGTGCCACCAGTGATTCGGGTGTAGGGGTCCAGCATTTT. The chain has TRBV24-1 and TRBJ1-5, with a tentative D call TRBD1 (5 bases). The germline V gene encodes CDR1 KGHDR and CDR2 SFDVKD. This CDR3 has 13 residues. Trimming shortened V by 2 bases and J by 12 bases, and 13 bases separated the two germline ends.

This clonotype was detected only a few times. This likely traces to a read error, being one base from a far larger clone. The chain recombines TRBV11-3 with TRBJ1-1; 8 bases are a match to TRBD1. The CDR3 extends over 14 amino acids. Germline lookup yields CDR1 SGHNT and CDR2 YENEEA. Written as DNA, the CDR3 is TGTGCCAGCAGCTTAGGGACAGGGAACACTGAAGCTCTCTTT. Translating gives CASSLGTGNTEALF.

This clonotype was found a few times. V gene TRBV6-1 combines with J gene TRBJ1-5; 10 nucleotides match TRBD1. CDR3 length: 17 amino acids. Germline lookup yields CDR1 MNHNS and CDR2 SASEGT. J was trimmed by 7 bases and V by 6 bases; bases with no gene match: 15. Here the CDR3 reads CASRANAGTGEHQPQHF. CDR3 DNA sequence: TGTGCCAGCAGAGCAAACGCCGGGACAGGGGAACACCAGCCCCAGCATTTT.

This clonotype was counted ten times or more. The chain has TRBV28 and TRBJ2-7; D ambiguous. Per the germline V gene, CDR1 is MDHEN and CDR2 is SYDVKM. V was cut by 5 bases and J by 4 bases, with 6 bases left in between. The CDR3 extends over 11 amino acids. The CDR3 loop reads CASSPKYEQYF. DNA of the CDR3: TGTGCCAGCAGTCCGAAATACGAGCAGTACTTC.

The rearrangement joins TRBV29-1 to TRBJ2-3; a weak D match, TRBD2 (5 bases). The V end lost 8 bases, the J end lost 2 bases, and 17 bases lay between the germline ends. Germline V gene data show CDR1 as SQVTM and CDR2 as ANQGSEA. This CDR3 region has 14 residues. Here the CDR3 reads CSPGNGEVTDTQYF. CDR3 bases: TGCAGCCCGGGCAACGGGGAAGTCACAGATACGCAGTATTTT.

The J gene is TRBJ1-1, the V gene TRBV6-2 or TRBV6-3; no firm D call. The CDR3 covers 15 residues. Per germline, CDR1 MNHEY and CDR2 SVGEGT. The germline V and J ends were trimmed by 5 bases and 2 bases, with 15 bases remaining between them. In DNA, the CDR3 is TGTGCCAGCAGTATTAGACTCCGGGATAACACTGAAGCTTTCTTT. Translating gives CASSIRLRDNTEAFF.

CDR3 residues: CASMDGGVGYGYTF. CDR3 nucleotides: TGTGCCAGCATGGACGGCGGGGTCGGCTATGGCTACACCTTC. The rearrangement joins TRBV6-1 to TRBJ1-2; D is uncertain. Trimming pared 7 bases from V and 4 bases from J, leaving 16 bases between. This CDR3 is 14 amino acids long. Germline V gene sequence: CDR1 MNHNS, CDR2 SASEGT.

This clonotype was recorded at least ten times. The gene calls are TRBV12-3 or TRBV12-4 and TRBJ2-3; 10 positions match TRBD2. The V and J ends lost 6 bases and 1 base, in that order; junction bases with no gene match: 4. The CDR3 covers 15 residues. This CDR3 is CASSASGSGTDTQYF. The CDR3 DNA is TGTGCCAGCAGCGCTAGCGGGAGTGGCACAGATACGCAGTATTTT.

This clonotype was detected ten times or more. The V call is TRBV9, the J call TRBJ1-1, with TRBD1 identical over 7 bases. Germline CDR1 SGDLS, CDR2 YYNGEE. This CDR3 spans 14 amino acids. With 2 bases clipped from V and 4 bases from J, the junction kept 5 bases outside the gene matches. The DNA for the CDR3 is TGTGCCAGCAGCGTTAGACAGGGTGGCACTGAAGCTTTCTTT. This gives the protein CASSVRQGGTEAFF.

This clonotype was counted at least ten times. The V call is TRBV7-2, the J call TRBJ2-7, with D perhaps TRBD2 (5 bases). The CDR3 sequence is 13 residues long. Germline V gene data show CDR1 as SGHTA and CDR2 as FQGNSA. V was cut by 4 bases and J by 3 bases, with 10 bases left in between. DNA of the CDR3: TGTGCCAGCAGCTACGCCGGGGACTACGAGCAGTACTTC. Its translation is CASSYAGDYEQYF.

The genes are TRBV3-1 and TRBJ2-7; 10 bases line up with TRBD2. Germline lookup yields CDR1 LGHDT and CDR2 YNNKEL (reference sequence). V gave up 4 bases and J gave up 3 bases; unmatched junction bases: 6. This CDR3 has 15 amino acids. The CDR3 region is CASSLRTSGIYEQYF. The CDR3 region has the DNA TGTGCCAGCAGCCTTCGAACTAGCGGGATCTACGAGCAGTACTTC.

As to this clonotype: Since no conserved phenylalanine or tryptophan closes the CDR3, a read error is the likely cause. The CDR3 nucleotides read TGTGCCAGCTCACCTTCGGCAGGGCCCTACGAGCAGTACCTC. The encoded protein is CASSPSAGPYEQYL. The gene calls are TRBV18 and TRBJ2-7, with D tentatively TRBD1 (5 bases). CDR1 is KGHSH and CDR2 is LQKENI in the germline V gene. V lost 3 bases and J lost 2, with 11 bases in between. This CDR3 has 14 amino acids.

The table lists this clonotype with a few counts. The chain recombines TRBV9 with TRBJ1-2; D is perhaps TRBD1 (5 bases). The CDR3 length is 16 residues. V was pared by 4 bases and J by 4 bases, with 20 bases between. Germline CDR1 reads SGDLS; CDR2 reads YYNGEE. CDR3 protein: CASSTRSPGRTYGYTF. The DNA of the CDR3 is TGTGCCAGCAGCACCCGAAGTCCGGGACGGACCTATGGCTACACCTTC. The variable domain in full, completed from reference TRBV9 and TRBJ1-2, reads DSGVTQTPKHLITATGQRVTLRCSPRSGDLSVYWYQQSLDQGLQFLIQYYNGEERAKGNILERFSAQQFPDLHSELNLSSLELGDSALYFCASSTRSPGRTYGYTFGSGTRLTVV.

In its sample, this clonotype was seen a few times. The CDR3 here is CASSPDREVYNSPLHF. CDR3 DNA sequence: TGCGCCAGCAGCCCGGACAGGGAAGTATATAATTCACCCCTCCACTTT. This rearrangement joins TRBV4-3 to TRBJ1-6; 8 nucleotides line up with TRBD1. The CDR3 consists of 16 residues. Germline CDR1 and CDR2: LGHNA and YSLEER. J lost 4 bases, V lost 4 bases, and 6 bases had no gene match.

The chain employs TRBV9 and TRBJ2-3; TRBD2 matches at 7 bases. The ends lost 4 bases at V and 5 bases at J; junction bases unmatched: 4. This CDR3 comprises 13 residues. The germline V gene has CDR1 SGDLS and CDR2 YYNGEE. CDR3 bases: TGTGCCAGCAGCAAGACTAGCCGAGATACGCAGTATTTT. It is translated as CASSKTSRDTQYF.

This clonotype was counted between two and nine times. V is TRBV10-3 and J is TRBJ2-2, with 11 positions matching TRBD2. V was clipped by 6 bases and J by 0 bases; unmatched bases: 3. Germline V CDR1 and CDR2: ENHRY, SYGVKD. The CDR3 runs 16 residues. CDR3 DNA: TGTGCCATCAGACCTAGCGGGGGGACGAACACCGGGGAGCTGTTTTTT. It translates to CAIRPSGGTNTGELFF.

The chain recombines TRBV7-6 with TRBJ1-1; D might be TRBD1 (6 bases). Trimming removed 2 bases from V and 2 bases from J, with 12 bases in between. This CDR3 spans 15 amino acids. The germline V gene has CDR1 SGHVS and CDR2 FNYEAQ. CDR3 sequence: CASSLSGRGNTEAFF. CDR3 bases: TGTGCCAGCAGCTTATCTGGCAGGGGTAACACTGAAGCTTTCTTT. The complete variable domain, with remaining parts taken from reference TRBV7-6 and TRBJ1-1, reads GAGVSQSPRYKVTKRGQDVALRCDPISGHVSLYWYRQALGQGPEFLTYFNYEAQQDKSGLPNDRFSAERPEGSISTLTIQRTEQRDSAMYRCASSLSGRGNTEAFFGQGTRLTVV.

This clonotype was detected a few times. The V and J genes are TRBV29-1 and TRBJ1-4; 7 positions match TRBD1. The CDR3 sequence is 15 residues long. CDR1 and CDR2 (germline): SQVTM, ANQGSEA. Germline trimming cut 8 bases from V and 5 bases from J; bases unmatched to any gene: 14. CDR3 amino acids: CSTREWAGGNEKLFF. DNA of the CDR3: TGCAGCACCCGGGAATGGGCAGGGGGAAATGAAAAACTGTTTTTT. The full variable domain, its missing parts supplied by reference TRBV29-1 and TRBJ1-4, is SAVISQKPSRDICQRGTSLTIQCQVDSQVTMMFWYRQQPGQSLTLIATANQGSEATYESGFVIDKFPISRPNLTFSTLTVSNMSPEDSSIYLCSTREWAGGNEKLFFGSGTQLSVL.

This clonotype showed up many times. The CDR3 DNA is TGTGCCAGCAGCCTTGACAGGTCGACAGAGACCCAGTACTTC. Translation: CASSLDRSTETQYF. The gene calls are TRBV2 and TRBJ2-5; TRBD1 might be the D (6 bases). V was shortened by 6 bases and J by 4 bases, with 15 bases between the two germline ends. This CDR3 has 14 residues. The germline V gene encodes CDR1 SNHLY and CDR2 FYNNEI.

In this sample, this clonotype turned up many times. The chain links TRBV7-2 to TRBJ2-7, with TRBD2 matching over 11 bases. CDR1 is SGHTA, CDR2 FQGNSA, per germline. Germline trimming cut 3 bases from V and 0 bases from J; bases unmatched to any gene: 4. This CDR3 is 16 amino acids long. CDR3 DNA: TGTGCCAGCAGCTTTAGCGGGAGGGCCAGCTCCTACGAGCAGTACTTC. Translated, it gives CASSFSGRASSYEQYF.

This clonotype was observed a few times. The CDR3 here is CSVGSSDYYGYTF. DNA for the CDR3: TGCAGCGTTGGTAGTTCGGATTACTATGGCTACACCTTC. This chain uses TRBV29-1 with TRBJ1-2, with no clear D. V lost 4 bases and J 3 bases, leaving 12 bases between the germline ends. Looked up from germline, CDR1 is SQVTM and CDR2 is ANQGSEA. The CDR3 runs to 13 residues.

This clonotype was seen at least ten times. The J gene is TRBJ1-2, the V gene TRBV2; TRBD1 aligns across 9 bases. J gave up 8 bases and V 6 bases, and 13 bases lay outside the gene matches. The CDR3 length is 15 residues. Germline V gene lookup returns CDR1 SNHLY and CDR2 FYNNEI. The CDR3 nucleotides are TGTGCCAGCAGGGGGAGGACAGGGGAGGTGTGGGGCTACACCTTC. It codes for CASRGRTGEVWGYTF.

This clonotype has just a few counts. This chain's CDR3 is CASNPDRAYGYTF. In DNA form, the CDR3 reads TGTGCCAGCAACCCTGACAGGGCTTATGGCTACACCTTC. The rearrangement links TRBV12-3 or TRBV12-4 to TRBJ1-2, with TRBD1 matching 7 bases. The V segment lost 7 bases and the J segment 5 bases; nucleotides outside the gene matches: 7. The CDR3 runs to 13 residues.

The chain is built from TRBV29-1 and TRBJ2-7; TRBD2 aligns across 7 bases. Germline V gene data show CDR1 as SQVTM and CDR2 as ANQGSEA. V shed 6 bases and J 2 bases; nucleotides not matched to a gene: 10. The length of the CDR3 is 14 residues. The CDR3 is CSVGVSGIPYEQYF. The CDR3 bases are TGCAGCGTAGGAGTGAGCGGGATTCCCTACGAGCAGTACTTC.

This clonotype has just a few counts. This rearrangement joins TRBV12-3 or TRBV12-4 to TRBJ2-7, with D possibly matching TRBD1 (5 bases). The CDR3 has 13 amino acids. The V end was cut by 4 bases, the J end by 6 bases, with 13 bases between. The CDR3 is CASSYSWGTEQYF. CDR3 DNA sequence: TGTGCCAGCAGTTACTCTTGGGGCACCGAGCAGTACTTC.

V usage is TRBV27 and J usage is TRBJ2-2, with D uncertain. The V gene's germline CDR1 is MNHEY and CDR2 SMNVEV (reference sequence). Trimming stripped 5 bases from V and 4 bases from J, with 11 bases between. The CDR3 extends over 14 amino acids. CDR3 loop: CASSTRKSTGELFF. In DNA, the CDR3 is TGTGCCAGCAGTACCAGGAAATCCACCGGGGAGCTGTTTTTT.

This clonotype was seen a few times. The chain combines TRBV20-1 with TRBJ1-4, with D possibly matching TRBD1 (5 bases). Trimming removed 0 bases at V and 2 bases at J, with 10 bases between. CDR3 length equals 15 residues. The germline V gene encodes CDR1 DFQATT and CDR2 SNEGSKA (reference sequence). The CDR3 nucleotides are TGCAGTGCTAGAGAAATGGGGACTACTAATGAAAAACTGTTTTTT. Residues: CSAREMGTTNEKLFF.

This clonotype was seen at least ten times. This chain joins TRBV12-3 or TRBV12-4 and TRBJ2-5; 9 bases match TRBD1. The CDR3 runs to 17 residues. V lost 2 bases, J lost 2 bases, and 9 bases stayed unmatched. The CDR3 loop is CASSLSGQGPGQETQYF. The DNA of the CDR3 is TGTGCCAGCAGTTTATCGGGACAGGGTCCGGGGCAAGAGACCCAGTACTTC.

This clonotype occurred a few times. The chain recombines TRBV7-9 with TRBJ2-7; 8 bases are shared with TRBD2. CDR1 SEHNR and CDR2 FQNEAQ come from the germline V gene (reference sequence). This CDR3 comprises 13 residues. J gave up 5 bases and V 6 bases, and 6 bases lay outside the gene matches. This CDR3 reads CASRGPGGDEQYF. The CDR3 DNA reads TGTGCCAGCAGAGGACCCGGGGGGGACGAGCAGTACTTC. The full variable domain, completed using reference TRBV7-9 and TRBJ2-7, is DTGVSQNPRHKITKRGQNVTFRCDPISEHNRLYWYRQTLGQGPEFLTYFQNEAQLEKSRLLSDRFSAERPKGSFSTLEIQRTEQGDSAMYLCASRGPGGDEQYFGPGTRLTVT.

This clonotype was detected many times. The chain joins TRBV30 to TRBJ2-5, with D unresolved. In germline, CDR1 is GTSNPN, CDR2 SVGIG (reference sequence). V was clipped by 5 bases and J by 0 bases, with 7 bases between them. This CDR3 comprises 12 residues. The CDR3 DNA reads TGTGCCTGGTCGACGGACCAAGAGACCCAGTACTTC. Translation gives CAWSTDQETQYF.